This T cell receptor (beta chain) was found in a study of blood T cells in healthy people across ages. Study-level points and caveats: Older age went with lower TCR beta diversity per million T cells, in a roughly linear way.

Germline V gives CDR1 LNHNV, CDR2 YYDKDF (reference sequence). The CDR3 extends over 15 amino acids. This clonotype was seen once. Its antigen is undetermined. With a much larger clone just one base away, this may be a read error. Combining a sample-barcoded 5' primer with a J-beta primer mix, a second PCR ran for roughly 7 to 12 cycles. Tagging of each cDNA molecule was performed by a template-switch adaptor with 12 random nucleotides. One entry per CDR3 protein results from TCRdb running MiXCR on the 5' RACE reads. The data contain about 1,500,000 distinct CDR3 sequences, about 30% of them singletons. Each donor's blood draw was around 9.2 milliliters of peripheral blood. In each sample, at least 7 million PBMCs were isolated.

The sample consisted of blood. The receptor was derived from a woman between 25 and 40 years old in good health. V usage is TRBV15 and J usage is TRBJ2-1; 7 bases agree with TRBD1. The CDR3: CATSSLRGPGGEQVF. In DNA, the CDR3 is TGTGCCACCAGCAGTCTCAGGGGCCCAGGGGGTGAGCAGGTCTTC.